This is a list of T cell receptor beta chains from one sample in a study of radiation and T cells in renal cell carcinoma. The protocol was immunoSEQ multiplex PCR, while the TCRdb copy is restricted to in-frame clones and leaves out a portion. The profile shows 150,000 to 200,000 clones, about 85% of them singletons. The sequencing here drew on blood, taken from a patient whose treatment included radiotherapy and nephrectomy. The receptor set was obtained from a woman aged 45-60 years with renal cell carcinoma. Each CDR3 is given with its conserved first and last residue. The D gene is left open where the match is weak. Clone size appears in some rows only: once, few, many, or a class for an expanded clone.

CDR3aa: CASMAEPNTGELFF; CDR3nt: TGTGCCAGCATGGCGGAACCTAACACCGGGGAGCTGTTTTTT; d_gene: -; abundance: -; j_gene: TRBJ2-2; v_gene: TRBV6-1
CDR3aa: CAWDRGRGTEAFF; CDR3nt: TGTGCTTGGGACAGGGGAAGGGGCACTGAAGCTTTCTTT; d_gene: TRBD1; abundance: -; j_gene: TRBJ1-1; v_gene: TRBV2
CDR3aa: CASSQLTVGYEAFF; CDR3nt: TGTGCCAGCAGTCAACTTACCGTGGGCTACGAAGCTTTCTTT; d_gene: -; abundance: few; j_gene: TRBJ1-1; v_gene: TRBV6-5
CDR3aa: CASSQAAAATNEKLFF; CDR3nt: TGTGCCAGCAGCCAAGCGGCGGCAGCAACTAATGAAAAACTGTTTTTT; d_gene: -; abundance: -; j_gene: TRBJ1-4; v_gene: TRBV4-2
CDR3aa: CASSFLAAQETQYF; CDR3nt: TGTGCCAGCAGCTTCCTAGCGGCTCAAGAGACCCAGTACTTC; d_gene: TRBD2; abundance: -; j_gene: TRBJ2-5; v_gene: TRBV7-2
CDR3aa: CASSSQPGQGDTGELFF; CDR3nt: TGTGCCAGCAGCTCCCAGCCAGGACAGGGAGACACCGGGGAGCTGTTTTTT; d_gene: TRBD1; abundance: -; j_gene: TRBJ2-2; v_gene: TRBV7-9
CDR3aa: CASSFQGGQETQYF; CDR3nt: TGTGCCAGCAGCTTTCAGGGGGGCCAAGAGACCCAGTACTTC; d_gene: -; abundance: -; j_gene: TRBJ2-5; v_gene: TRBV5-4
CDR3aa: CASSRQGARNEQYF; CDR3nt: TGTGCCAGCAGCCGCCAGGGGGCACGAAACGAGCAGTACTTC; d_gene: TRBD1; abundance: -; j_gene: TRBJ2-7; v_gene: TRBV5-6
CDR3aa: CASSLGQGSYEQYF; CDR3nt: TGTGCCAGCTCACTAGGACAGGGTTCCTACGAGCAGTACTTC; d_gene: TRBD1; abundance: -; j_gene: TRBJ2-7; v_gene: TRBV18
CDR3aa: CASSFAGTSGAGELFF; CDR3nt: TGTGCCAGCAGCTTTGCCGGGACTAGCGGGGCCGGGGAGCTGTTTTTT; d_gene: TRBD2; abundance: once; j_gene: TRBJ2-2; v_gene: TRBV5-4
CDR3aa: CASSLGIGGDANEQFF; CDR3nt: TGCGCCAGCAGCCTAGGGATTGGGGGGGACGCCAATGAGCAGTTCTTC; d_gene: TRBD2; abundance: once; j_gene: TRBJ2-1; v_gene: TRBV4-3
CDR3aa: CASSLTGTKGTEAFF; CDR3nt: TGTGCCAGCAGTTTGACAGGGACGAAGGGCACTGAAGCTTTCTTT; d_gene: TRBD1; abundance: -; j_gene: TRBJ1-1; v_gene: TRBV6-6
CDR3aa: CASSPDIYGYTF; CDR3nt: TGCGCCAGCAGCCCTGACATCTATGGCTACACCTTC; d_gene: -; abundance: -; j_gene: TRBJ1-2; v_gene: TRBV5-1
CDR3aa: CASSDEDTDTQYF; CDR3nt: TGTGCCAGCTCAGACGAGGACACAGATACGCAGTATTTT; d_gene: -; abundance: once; j_gene: TRBJ2-3; v_gene: TRBV5-6
CDR3aa: CASSGAGQGAGEKLFF; CDR3nt: TGTGCCAGCAGCGGAGCAGGCCAGGGGGCTGGGGAAAAACTGTTTTTT; d_gene: TRBD1; abundance: -; j_gene: TRBJ1-4; v_gene: TRBV7-2
CDR3aa: CASSLTVTGELFF; CDR3nt: TGTGCCAGCAGCTTGACGGTCACCGGGGAGCTGTTTTTT; d_gene: -; abundance: -; j_gene: TRBJ2-2; v_gene: TRBV5-4
CDR3aa: CASARDRFTEAFF; CDR3nt: TGTGCCAGCGCCAGAGATCGATTCACTGAAGCTTTCTTT; d_gene: -; abundance: -; j_gene: TRBJ1-1; v_gene: TRBV2
CDR3aa: CSFRQGPGGTEAFF; CDR3nt: TGCAGCTTTCGACAGGGTCCCGGAGGGACTGAAGCTTTCTTT; d_gene: TRBD1; abundance: -; j_gene: TRBJ1-1; v_gene: TRBV29-1
CDR3aa: CASSMGDRPYNEQFF; CDR3nt: TGTGCCAGTAGTATGGGGGACCGCCCCTACAATGAGCAGTTCTTC; d_gene: -; abundance: -; j_gene: TRBJ2-1; v_gene: TRBV19
CDR3aa: CASLGTLYGYTF; CDR3nt: TGTGCCAGCTTAGGGACCCTCTATGGCTACACCTTC; d_gene: -; abundance: -; j_gene: TRBJ1-2; v_gene: TRBV19
CDR3aa: CASSVIPGIQETQYF; CDR3nt: TGTGCCAGCAGCGTGATACCGGGCATCCAAGAGACCCAGTACTTC; d_gene: -; abundance: -; j_gene: TRBJ2-5; v_gene: TRBV9
CDR3aa: CASKTAGEKKEQYF; CDR3nt: TGTGCCAGCAAAACAGCGGGGGAAAAGAAGGAGCAGTACTTC; d_gene: TRBD2; abundance: once; j_gene: TRBJ2-7; v_gene: TRBV6-5
CDR3aa: CAISDYGAGYGYTF; CDR3nt: TGTGCCATCAGTGATTACGGGGCGGGCTATGGCTACACCTTC; d_gene: -; abundance: -; j_gene: TRBJ1-2; v_gene: TRBV10-3
CDR3aa: CASSYSPGGADGYTF; CDR3nt: TGTGCCAGCAGTTACTCGCCAGGGGGCGCAGATGGCTACACCTTC; d_gene: TRBD1; abundance: -; j_gene: TRBJ1-2; v_gene: TRBV6-5
CDR3aa: CASKSRGMNTEAFF; CDR3nt: TGTGCCAGCAAGAGCAGAGGCATGAACACTGAAGCTTTCTTT; d_gene: -; abundance: -; j_gene: TRBJ1-1; v_gene: TRBV6-5
CDR3aa: CASSYGQGYTGELFF; CDR3nt: TGCGCCAGCAGTTACGGACAGGGGTACACCGGGGAGCTGTTTTTT; d_gene: TRBD1; abundance: -; j_gene: TRBJ2-2; v_gene: TRBV5-1
CDR3aa: CARSLGKFQPQHF; CDR3nt: TGTGCCAGAAGCTTGGGTAAGTTCCAGCCCCAGCATTTT; d_gene: -; abundance: once; j_gene: TRBJ1-5; v_gene: TRBV5-3
CDR3aa: CASSPLEGTGDTQYF; CDR3nt: TGCGCCAGCAGCCCCCTCGAGGGAACTGGAGATACGCAGTATTTT; d_gene: -; abundance: -; j_gene: TRBJ2-3; v_gene: TRBV4-1
CDR3aa: CASSKPSGAYDTEAFF; CDR3nt: TGTGCCAGTAGTAAACCTTCGGGGGCCTATGACACTGAAGCTTTCTTT; d_gene: -; abundance: -; j_gene: TRBJ1-1; v_gene: TRBV19
CDR3aa: CASSSRRLSSYNSPLHF; CDR3nt: TGTGCCAGCAGCTCCCGACGTTTGAGCTCCTATAATTCACCCCTCCACTTT; d_gene: -; abundance: -; j_gene: TRBJ1-6; v_gene: TRBV13
CDR3aa: CASSPIYNEQFF; CDR3nt: TGTGCTAGCAGCCCGATCTACAATGAGCAGTTCTTC; d_gene: -; abundance: -; j_gene: TRBJ2-1; v_gene: TRBV7-7
CDR3aa: CASSLGLGETQYF; CDR3nt: TGTGCCAGCAGCCTCGGTTTGGGGGAGACCCAGTACTTC; d_gene: -; abundance: -; j_gene: TRBJ2-5; v_gene: TRBV7-3
CDR3aa: CASSERVTGRVEKLFF; CDR3nt: TGTGCCAGCAGTGAACGGGTGACAGGGCGAGTTGAAAAACTGTTTTTT; d_gene: TRBD1; abundance: once; j_gene: TRBJ1-4; v_gene: TRBV6-1
CDR3aa: CASSFRQPYGYTF; CDR3nt: TGTGCCAGCAGCTTCCGGCAGCCCTATGGCTACACCTTC; d_gene: -; abundance: -; j_gene: TRBJ1-2; v_gene: TRBV11-2
CDR3aa: CASSSLGTAQETQYF; CDR3nt: TGTGCCAGCAGTTCTCTCGGGACAGCCCAAGAGACCCAGTACTTC; d_gene: TRBD1; abundance: -; j_gene: TRBJ2-5; v_gene: TRBV6-6
CDR3aa: CASSLVGANEQFF; CDR3nt: TGTGCCAGCAGCTTGGTTGGGGCCAATGAGCAGTTCTTC; d_gene: -; abundance: -; j_gene: TRBJ2-1; v_gene: TRBV5-4
CDR3aa: CASRRQGSYGYTF; CDR3nt: TGTGCCAGCAGGAGACAGGGAAGCTATGGCTACACCTTC; d_gene: TRBD1; abundance: -; j_gene: TRBJ1-2; v_gene: TRBV14